This T cell receptor (beta chain) was sequenced in a study of T-cell reconstitution after alpha-beta-depleted transplantation in children. The TCRbeta library incorporated unique molecular identifiers. TCRdb redid the calling of the PCR reads with MiXCR, one entry per CDR3 protein. The sample lists some 390,000 distinct CDR3 sequences, approximately 20% occurring once. Germline V gives CDR1 DFQATT, CDR2 SNEGSKA (reference sequence). V was clipped by 0 bases and J by 0 bases, with 21 bases between them. CDR3 length equals 20 residues. This clonotype came up many times. Source: PBMCs from the stem cell graft donor, taken from the stem cell graft. The TCR sequence derives from a human donor who donated a stem cell graft to a child with acute myeloid leukemia. The chain links TRBV20-1 to TRBJ2-6, with D possibly called TRBD1 or TRBD2 (5 bases each). Here the CDR3 DNA reads TGCAGTGCTAGAGATGCGGCTCCGGGCAGGGACCTCTCTGGGGCCAACGTCCTGACTTTC. Protein product: CSARDAAPGRDLSGANVLTF.